These T cell receptor beta chains were read from a single sample in a study of graft-versus-host responses after intestinal transplantation. Using immunoSEQ multiplex PCR, the repertoire was profiled, and TCRdb retains in-frame clones only, with some absent. The repertoire holds around 25,000 clones, less than 90% seen once, with 1% to 1.3% in the top ten. Specimen: PBMCs, collected 28 days after intestinal transplant. All receptors derive from a human patient who received an intestinal transplant, so some T cells may come from the graft donor. The CDR3 runs from the conserved cysteine through the conserved F or W. The D gene is left open where the match is weak. Some rows have no size entry. The others give once, few or many, or a class for an expanded clone.

>TRBJ2-7|-|TRBV18|-
CASSPPELRPYEQYF
TGTGCCAGCTCACCACCGGAACTGAGACCCTACGAGCAGTACTTC
>TRBJ2-7|-|TRBV15|TRBD2
CATSRVQREAPYEQYF
TGTGCCACCAGCAGAGTACAGCGGGAGGCTCCTTACGAGCAGTACTTC
>TRBJ2-3|-|TRBV9|-
CASSVGRSTDTQYF
TGTGCCAGCAGCGTAGGCCGGAGCACAGATACGCAGTATTTT
>TRBJ1-4|-|TRBV6-5|TRBD1
CASSYSTGDEKLFF
TGTGCCAGCAGTTACTCGACAGGGGACGAAAAACTGTTTTTT
>TRBJ2-7|few|TRBV5-1|-
CASSLFGGPAYEQYF
TGCGCCAGCAGCTTGTTCGGAGGACCCGCTTACGAGCAGTACTTC
>TRBJ2-1|once|TRBV6-1|TRBD2
CASSERSGGGHNEQFF
TGTGCCAGCAGTGAACGTAGCGGGGGGGGGCACAATGAGCAGTTCTTC
>TRBJ1-3|-|TRBV9|-
CASSLNPTISGNTIYF
TGTGCCAGCAGCCTAAACCCGACAATTTCTGGAAACACCATATATTTT
>TRBJ2-7|-|TRBV7-6|-
CASSLDRVYEQYF
TGTGCCAGCAGCTTAGACAGGGTCTACGAGCAGTACTTC
>TRBJ2-1|once|TRBV19|TRBD1
CATREDRGNDEQFF
TGTGCCACTAGGGAGGACAGGGGGAACGATGAGCAGTTCTTC
>TRBJ2-1|-|TRBV4-3|-
CASSQDPRDNEQFF
TGCGCCAGCAGCCAAGACCCCCGTGACAATGAGCAGTTCTTC
>TRBJ1-2|once|TRBV30|-
CAWGGRTAVGGYTF
TGTGCCTGGGGTGGCCGGACAGCCGTGGGTGGCTACACCTTC